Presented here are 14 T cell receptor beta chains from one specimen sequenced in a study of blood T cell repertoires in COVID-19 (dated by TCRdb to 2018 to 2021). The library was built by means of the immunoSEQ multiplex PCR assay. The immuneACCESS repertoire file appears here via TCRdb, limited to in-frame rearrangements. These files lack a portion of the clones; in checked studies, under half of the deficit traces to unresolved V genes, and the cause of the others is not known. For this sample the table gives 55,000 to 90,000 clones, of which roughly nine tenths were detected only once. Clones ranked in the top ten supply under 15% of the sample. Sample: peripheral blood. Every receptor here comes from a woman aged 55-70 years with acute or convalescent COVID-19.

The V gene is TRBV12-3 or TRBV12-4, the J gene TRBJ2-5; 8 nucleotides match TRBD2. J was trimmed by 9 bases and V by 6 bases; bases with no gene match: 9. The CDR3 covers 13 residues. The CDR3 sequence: CASSSGLDVSQYF. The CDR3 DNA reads TGTGCCAGCAGCTCGGGACTAGATGTGTCCCAGTACTTC.

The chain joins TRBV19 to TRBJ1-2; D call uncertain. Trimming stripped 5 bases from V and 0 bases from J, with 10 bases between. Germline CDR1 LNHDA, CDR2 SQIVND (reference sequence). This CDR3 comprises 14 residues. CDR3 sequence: CASSVYTSNYGYTF. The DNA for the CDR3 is TGTGCCAGTAGTGTGTACACCTCTAACTATGGCTACACCTTC.

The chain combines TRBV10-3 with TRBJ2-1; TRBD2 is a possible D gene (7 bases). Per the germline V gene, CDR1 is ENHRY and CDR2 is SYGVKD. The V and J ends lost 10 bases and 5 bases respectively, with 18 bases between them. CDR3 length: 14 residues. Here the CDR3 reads CATSGGGGHNEQFF. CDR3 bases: TGTGCCACCTCCGGAGGGGGGGGGCACAATGAGCAGTTCTTC.

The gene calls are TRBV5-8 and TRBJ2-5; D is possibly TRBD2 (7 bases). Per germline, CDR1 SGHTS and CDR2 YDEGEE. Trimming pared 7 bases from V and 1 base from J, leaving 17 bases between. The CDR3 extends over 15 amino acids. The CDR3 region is CASHVWRGLQETQYF. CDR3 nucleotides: TGTGCCAGCCACGTGTGGCGGGGGCTCCAAGAGACCCAGTACTTC.

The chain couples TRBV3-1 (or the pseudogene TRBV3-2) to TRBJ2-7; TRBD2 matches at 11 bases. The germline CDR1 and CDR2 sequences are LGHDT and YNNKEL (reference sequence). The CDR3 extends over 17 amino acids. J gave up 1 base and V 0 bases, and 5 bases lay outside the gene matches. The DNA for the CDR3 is TGTGCCAGCAGCCAAGACCACCGACTAGCGGGGTCCTACGAGCAGTACTTC. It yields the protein CASSQDHRLAGSYEQYF.

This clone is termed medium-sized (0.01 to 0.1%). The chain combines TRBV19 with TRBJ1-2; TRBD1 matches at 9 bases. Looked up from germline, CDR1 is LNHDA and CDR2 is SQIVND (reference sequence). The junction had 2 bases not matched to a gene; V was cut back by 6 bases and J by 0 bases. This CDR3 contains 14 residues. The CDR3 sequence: CASSRQGANYGYTF. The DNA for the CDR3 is TGTGCCAGTAGCCGACAGGGGGCTAACTATGGCTACACCTTC.

The DNA for the CDR3 is TGTGCCAGCAGCTTCACAGAGAACACTGAAGCTTTCTTT. Its translation is CASSFTENTEAFF. The V call is TRBV7-2, the J call TRBJ1-1; D uncertain. The CDR3 has 13 residues. V lost 3 bases and J 1 base, leaving 6 bases between the germline ends. CDR1 is SGHTA and CDR2 is FQGNSA in the germline V gene.

The CDR3 loop reads CASSLTGTTGELFF. For the CDR3, the DNA is TGTGCCAGCAGCTTGACAGGGACCACCGGGGAGCTGTTTTTT. The chain has TRBV5-6 and TRBJ2-2; possibly TRBD1 for D (6 bases). CDR3 length: 14 residues. Germline V lookup: CDR1 SGHDT, CDR2 YYEEEE. V was cut by 1 base and J by 4 bases, with 8 bases left in between.

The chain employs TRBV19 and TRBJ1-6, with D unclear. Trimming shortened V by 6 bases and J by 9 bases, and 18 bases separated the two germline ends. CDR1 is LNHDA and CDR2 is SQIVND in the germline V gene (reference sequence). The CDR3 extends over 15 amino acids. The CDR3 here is CASRLRRSMISPLHF. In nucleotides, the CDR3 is TGTGCCAGTAGACTCCGTCGATCTATGATTTCACCCCTCCACTTT. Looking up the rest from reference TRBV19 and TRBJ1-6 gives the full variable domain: DGGITQSPKYLFRKEGQNVTLSCEQNLNHDAMYWYRQDPGQGLRLIYYSQIVNDFQKGDIAEGYSVSREKKESFPLTVTSAQKNPTAFYLCASRLRRSMISPLHFGNGTRLTVT.

In nucleotides, the CDR3 is TGTGCCACCCAGGCGAGTTCCCCAATCGATTCACCCCTCCACTTT. Translated, it gives CATQASSPIDSPLHF. The V gene is TRBV2, the J gene TRBJ1-6; the D is unclear. CDR1 and CDR2 (germline): SNHLY, FYNNEI. CDR3 length equals 15 residues. The ends were cut back, 10 bases at V and 8 bases at J, with 21 bases in the middle. Combining the CDR3 with reference TRBV2 and TRBJ1-6 gives the whole variable domain EPEVTQTPSHQVTQMGQEVILRCVPISNHLYFYWYRQILGQKVEFLVSFYNNEISEKSEIFDDQFSVERPDGSNFTLKIRSTKLEDSAMYFCATQASSPIDSPLHFGNGTRLTVT.

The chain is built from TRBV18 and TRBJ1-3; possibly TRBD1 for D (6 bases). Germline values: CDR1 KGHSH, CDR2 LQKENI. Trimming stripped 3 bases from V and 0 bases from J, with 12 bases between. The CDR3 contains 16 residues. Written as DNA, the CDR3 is TGTGCCAGCTCACCTGAGACAGGATACTCTGGAAACACCATATATTTT. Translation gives CASSPETGYSGNTIYF.

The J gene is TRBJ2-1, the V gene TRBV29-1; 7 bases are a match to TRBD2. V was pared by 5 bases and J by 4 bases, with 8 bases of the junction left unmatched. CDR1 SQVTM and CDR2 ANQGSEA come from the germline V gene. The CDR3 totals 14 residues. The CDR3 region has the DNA TGCAGCGTTTTCGGGGAGGGGTCGTACAATGAGCAGTTCTTC. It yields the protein CSVFGEGSYNEQFF.

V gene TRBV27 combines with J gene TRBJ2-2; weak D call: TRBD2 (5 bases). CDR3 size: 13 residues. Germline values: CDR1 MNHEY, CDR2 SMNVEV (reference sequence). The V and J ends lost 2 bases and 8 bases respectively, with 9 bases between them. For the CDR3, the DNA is TGTGCCAGCAGTTTAATCTTAGCGGGGGAGCTGTTTTTT. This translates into CASSLILAGELFF.

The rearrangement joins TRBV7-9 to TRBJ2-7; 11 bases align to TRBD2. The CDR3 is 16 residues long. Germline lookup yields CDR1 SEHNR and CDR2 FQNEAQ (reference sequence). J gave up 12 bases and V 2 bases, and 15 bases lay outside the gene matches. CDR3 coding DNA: TGTGCCAGCAGCTTAAGGAACGCCGGGACTAGCGGATTTCGGTACTTC. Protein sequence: CASSLRNAGTSGFRYF.